The 25 T cell receptor beta chains below come from one sample, sequenced in a study of T cells in Graves' hyperthyroidism and ophthalmopathy. TCR beta CDR3 region amplification was performed from RNA transcripts. The primer set for the first-round RT-PCR of the TCR CDR3 was HTBI. TCRdb fed the multiplex PCR reads into MiXCR, producing one record per CDR3 protein. This table holds 530,000 or so distinct CDR3 sequences, roughly 25% found once. The specimen was blood. Receptor source: a woman in her twenties or thirties with Graves' ophthalmopathy.

This clonotype is classed as medium-sized. The chain recombines TRBV27 with TRBJ2-7, with D perhaps TRBD2 (6 bases). The V gene lost 5 bases and the J gene lost 3 bases, with 14 bases spanning the gap. There are 14 residues in the CDR3. The germline V gene has CDR1 MNHEY and CDR2 SMNVEV (reference sequence). The CDR3 nucleotides are TGTGCCAGCAGTCCGGGGGACTCGATCTACGAGCAGTACTTC. Encoded protein: CASSPGDSIYEQYF.

The chain has TRBV28 and TRBJ2-7; D is uncertain. The V end lost 3 bases, the J end lost 2 bases, and 11 bases lay between the germline ends. Germline values: CDR1 MDHEN, CDR2 SYDVKM. This CDR3 spans 14 amino acids. CDR3 bases: TGTGCCAGCAGTTTTGCAGCGCCAACCTACGAGCAGTACTTC. This gives the protein CASSFAAPTYEQYF.

The chain combines TRBV7-9 with TRBJ2-7; 10 bases match TRBD1. The CDR3 runs to 12 residues. The V gene's germline CDR1 is SEHNR and CDR2 FQNEAQ (reference sequence). Losses at the gene ends were 8 bases for V and 6 bases for J; bases not matched to a gene: 4. The CDR3 protein is CASSGQGFEQYF. CDR3 nucleotides: TGTGCCAGCTCGGGACAGGGGTTCGAGCAGTACTTC.

The chain employs TRBV15 and TRBJ2-5; TRBD2 aligns across 10 bases. Germline CDR1 reads LNHNV; CDR2 reads YYDKDF (reference sequence). V was pared by 3 bases and J by 6 bases, with 7 bases of the junction left unmatched. The CDR3 is 15 amino acids. The CDR3 region has the DNA TGTGCCACCAGCAGGGTAGCGGGGGGCAGGAAGACCCAGTACTTC. Its protein is CATSRVAGGRKTQYF.

The genes are TRBV5-1 and TRBJ1-3; D remains unclear. This CDR3 is built from 18 residues. Looked up from germline, CDR1 is SGHRS and CDR2 is YFSETQ. Trimming shortened V by 4 bases and J by 0 bases, and 20 bases separated the two germline ends. The CDR3 region has the DNA TGCGCCAGCAGCCGGACGGAGGCACGTCGGAGCTCTGGAAACACCATATATTTT. It specifies CASSRTEARRSSGNTIYF.

The chain is built from TRBV28 and TRBJ2-5, with TRBD1 matching 9 bases. The CDR3 extends over 18 amino acids. V lost 5 bases and J lost 2; bases outside the gene matches: 15. CDR1 MDHEN and CDR2 SYDVKM come from the germline V gene. The CDR3 DNA reads as TGTGCCAGCAGTACCCCCGGGACAGGGATGGGCTCACAAGAGACCCAGTACTTC. It codes for CASSTPGTGMGSQETQYF.

V gene TRBV5-1 combines with J gene TRBJ1-1; TRBD1 matches at 7 bases. Losses at the gene ends were 3 bases for V and 4 bases for J; bases not matched to a gene: 3. Germline CDR1 reads SGHRS; CDR2 reads YFSETQ. This CDR3 region has 13 residues. The CDR3 loop is CASSWTGSTEAFF. The CDR3 bases are TGCGCCAGCAGCTGGACAGGAAGCACTGAAGCTTTCTTT.

This clonotype has only a few counts. The chain has TRBV7-9 and TRBJ2-2; TRBD1 agrees at 7 bases. Trimming cost V 2 bases and J 7 bases; bases outside gene matches: 1. This CDR3 is built from 13 residues. Germline V lookup: CDR1 SEHNR, CDR2 FQNEAQ (reference sequence). The CDR3 region is CASSLTGVGELFF. The CDR3 region has the DNA TGTGCCAGCAGCTTAACAGGGGTCGGGGAGCTGTTTTTT.

There are many counts of this clonotype. This chain uses TRBV30 with TRBJ1-5; D remains ambiguous. There are 9 residues in the CDR3. Germline loops: CDR1 GTSNPN, CDR2 SVGIG (reference sequence). The DNA of the CDR3 is TGTGCACCGCCCCAGCCCCAGCATTTT. Encoded protein: CAPPQPQHF.

This clonotype was observed many times. The chain recombines TRBV12-3 or TRBV12-4 with TRBJ1-1; possibly TRBD1 for D (5 bases). The CDR3 consists of 13 residues. The V end lost 7 bases, the J end lost 4 bases, and 13 bases lay between the germline ends. In nucleotides, the CDR3 is TGTGCCAGCACCCTCGGGGGGAGCACTGAAGCTTTCTTT. Its translation is CASTLGGSTEAFF.

Ten or more counts support this clonotype. This chain connects TRBV20-1 to TRBJ1-1; D unresolved. Germline CDR1 reads DFQATT; CDR2 reads SNEGSKA (reference sequence). V was cut by 3 bases and J by 0 bases, with 8 bases left in between. The CDR3 has 13 residues. The CDR3 protein is CSASPGLNTEAFF. The CDR3 coding sequence is TGCAGTGCTAGTCCGGGATTGAACACTGAAGCTTTCTTT.

In its sample, this clonotype was seen many times. The chain couples TRBV12-3 or TRBV12-4 to TRBJ1-2; D may be TRBD1 (6 bases). The CDR3 sequence is 12 residues long. Trimming took off 6 bases at V and 9 bases at J, with 14 bases between the two ends. The CDR3 here is CASSGQLSSYTF. The CDR3 nucleotides are TGTGCCAGCAGCGGACAGCTCTCTAGCTACACCTTC.

The chain couples TRBV7-2 to TRBJ2-2; D gene ambiguous. V was trimmed by 2 bases and J by 4 bases, leaving 8 bases between them. This CDR3 has 14 amino acids. Per germline, CDR1 SGHTA and CDR2 FQGNSA. The CDR3 protein is CASSLTAVTGELFF. As DNA, the CDR3 is TGTGCCAGCAGCTTAACTGCGGTCACCGGGGAGCTGTTTTTT.

For this clonotype: The conserved phenylalanine or tryptophan is not found at the CDR3 terminus, so this likely reflects a read error. This chain uses TRBV20-1 with TRBJ1-3; D remains unclear. Between the trimmed V and J ends, which lost 3 bases and 0 bases, there was a span of 12 bases. The V gene's germline CDR1 is DFQATT and CDR2 SNEGSKA (reference sequence). The CDR3 is 15 amino acids. The CDR3 region has the DNA TGCAGTGCTAGTAGGACTGCCAACTCTGGAAACACCATATATGTT. This codes for CSASRTANSGNTIYV.

This clonotype was observed at least ten times. This rearrangement joins TRBV20-1 to TRBJ2-5, with D possibly matching TRBD2 (6 bases). V was cut by 6 bases and J by 3 bases, with 8 bases left in between. The CDR3 is made up of 11 amino acids. Germline V gene lookup returns CDR1 DFQATT and CDR2 SNEGSKA (reference sequence). CDR3 sequence: CSAPGEETQYF. The CDR3 DNA follows: TGCAGTGCCCCGGGGGAAGAGACCCAGTACTTC.

The sample holds many counts of this clonotype. The CDR3 is CASSQIGLVIPEAFF. In DNA, the CDR3 is TGCGCCAGCAGCCAAATAGGGCTAGTAATCCCTGAAGCTTTCTTT. The chain recombines TRBV4-1 with TRBJ1-1; no definite D call. V was trimmed by 2 bases and J by 6 bases, leaving 16 bases between them. Germline CDR1 MGHRA, CDR2 YSYEKL. The CDR3 runs 15 residues.

In its sample, this clonotype was seen many times. The CDR3 bases are TGTGCCAGCAGACAGGGGGATCTAATCGCTTTCTTT. Its translation: CASRQGDLIAFF. The chain recombines TRBV27 with TRBJ1-1; 8 bases match TRBD1. The CDR3 is 12 residues long. Trimming took 6 bases from V and 11 from J; bases not matched to a gene: 8. CDR1 and CDR2 (germline): MNHEY, SMNVEV (reference sequence).

The V gene is TRBV12-3 or TRBV12-4, the J gene TRBJ2-7; 7 positions agree with TRBD1. CDR3 length: 14 amino acids. Trimming removed 6 bases from V and 5 bases from J; junction bases left unmatched: 10. The CDR3 region is CASSDSTGVNEQYF. CDR3 nucleotide sequence: TGTGCCAGCAGCGACTCTACAGGGGTCAACGAGCAGTACTTC.

The V call is TRBV13, the J call TRBJ2-5; weak D call: TRBD2 (5 bases). V lost 3 bases and J 5 bases, leaving 22 bases between the germline ends. The CDR3 covers 17 residues. Per the germline V gene, CDR1 is PRHDT and CDR2 is FYEKMQ (reference sequence). For the CDR3, the DNA is TGTGCCAGCAGCTTCGGACGCTGGCAGGAGGACTGGGAGACCCAGTACTTC. It yields the protein CASSFGRWQEDWETQYF.

This clonotype was seen at least ten times. V gene TRBV6-1 combines with J gene TRBJ1-1; D gene unclear. With 6 bases removed from V and 10 bases from J, the gap between germline ends came to 15 bases. Germline V gene data show CDR1 as MNHNS and CDR2 as SASEGT. The CDR3 has 12 residues. Written as DNA, the CDR3 is TGTGCCAGCAGCCAGCTAGAGGCGGTAGCTTTCTTT. Its translation is CASSQLEAVAFF.

There are a few counts of this clonotype. This chain uses TRBV4-1 with TRBJ1-5; the D is unclear. The germline V and J ends were trimmed by 1 base and 0 bases, with 10 bases remaining between them. Germline CDR1 is MGHRA and CDR2 is YSYEKL. The CDR3 extends over 16 amino acids. CDR3 sequence reads: CASSQGTVYSNQPQHF. CDR3 nucleotide sequence: TGCGCCAGCAGCCAAGGAACGGTCTATAGCAATCAGCCCCAGCATTTT.

There are many counts of this clonotype. The chain combines TRBV20-1 with TRBJ1-1, with D maybe TRBD1 (5 bases). Trimming cost V 5 bases and J 1 base, with 14 bases left between them. This CDR3 has 14 residues. Germline V gives CDR1 DFQATT, CDR2 SNEGSKA (reference sequence). CDR3 sequence: CSAGAGEPNTEAFF. CDR3 nucleotide sequence: TGCAGTGCTGGGGCGGGGGAGCCGAACACTGAAGCTTTCTTT.

The table lists this clonotype with many counts. The chain joins TRBV20-1 to TRBJ1-3; D gene uncertain. In germline, CDR1 is DFQATT, CDR2 SNEGSKA (reference sequence). V was cut by 0 bases and J by 2 bases, with 20 bases left in between. This CDR3 spans 18 amino acids. CDR3 coding DNA: TGCAGTGCTAGAGATCGGCCCACTCCTAGGACCCCTGGAAACACCATATATTTT. It encodes CSARDRPTPRTPGNTIYF.

This clonotype was seen at least ten times. The chain joins TRBV18 to TRBJ2-5, with D possibly TRBD2 on 6 matching bases. The CDR3 totals 14 residues. Germline CDR1 reads KGHSH; CDR2 reads LQKENI. V lost 2 bases and J 7 bases, leaving 14 bases between the germline ends. The DNA for the CDR3 is TGTGCCAGCTCACCATTGCGGGATAGGGTGACCCAGTACTTC. Translated, it gives CASSPLRDRVTQYF.

Only a few counts were recorded for this clonotype. The V and J genes are TRBV28 and TRBJ1-1, with 8 bases identical to TRBD1. CDR1 MDHEN and CDR2 SYDVKM come from the germline V gene. V shed 6 bases, J shed 10 bases, and the junction held 4 bases outside the gene matches. The CDR3 contains 11 residues. Here the CDR3 reads CASRTGQGAFF. The CDR3 region has the DNA TGTGCCAGCAGAACCGGACAGGGAGCTTTCTTT.